This T cell receptor (beta chain) appears in the sequencing data of a study of cytomegalovirus exposure and HLA in healthy donors. CDR1 is SEHNR and CDR2 is FQNEAQ in the germline V gene (reference sequence). The CDR3 is 13 amino acids. V was trimmed by 3 bases and J by 4 bases, leaving 9 bases between them. The PCR contained 60 Vbeta and 13 Jbeta primers. Clones were sequenced by immunoSEQ multiplex PCR, and TCRdb holds only the in-frame ones, with some missing. The data hold about 84,000 clones, with roughly 63% observed a single time. The sequence was collected from a woman aged 40 to 50 in good health and CMV-seropositive. The sample was PBMCs. This chain links TRBV7-9 with TRBJ1-2; D ambiguous. CDR3 DNA: TGTGCCAGCAGCTTGGAGGTGGCCTATGGCTACACCTTC. It encodes CASSLEVAYGYTF.